This entry lists 26 T cell receptor beta chains sequenced from one sample in a study of human T cells and chemical hapten exposure. Via MiXCR, TCRdb re-called the RACE reads, giving one row per CDR3 protein. Here the sample spans over 100,000 distinct CDR3 sequences, approximately 8.8% being singletons. The time point denotes: patch test 2, 6 weeks after DPC sensitization. Described treatment: therapeutic diphenylcyclopropenone sensitization with weekly scalp DPC. The sample consisted of whole blood, taken in connection with sensitization to the hapten diphenylcyclopropenone (DPC). Every receptor here comes from a woman aged 40 to 50 with alopecia areata. Some clones in this sample may be carry-over from other donors' samples.

In its sample, this clonotype was seen a few times. This sequence joins TRBV5-3 and TRBJ1-2; TRBD1 might be the D (6 bases). TRBV5-3 is an ORF for which the function is uncertain. Trimming shortened V by 4 bases and J by 4 bases, and 14 bases separated the two germline ends. The CDR3 is 14 amino acids. The CDR3: CARSTHRDTYGYTF. The CDR3 DNA follows: TGTGCCAGAAGCACACACCGGGACACCTATGGCTACACCTTC.

This clonotype appeared many times. The chain uses TRBV7-8 and TRBJ2-3, with 9 bases aligning to TRBD1. Per germline, CDR1 SGHVS and CDR2 FQNEAQ. Trimming removed 4 bases from V and 2 bases from J; junction bases left unmatched: 10. The CDR3 totals 17 residues. The DNA for the CDR3 is TGTGCCAGCAGCTCCACCCAATACAGGGGGCCCACAGATACGCAGTATTTT. Translated: CASSSTQYRGPTDTQYF. Full variable domain (rest looked up from reference TRBV7-8 and TRBJ2-3): GAGVSQSPRYKVAKRGQDVALRCDPISGHVSLFWYQQALGQGPEFLTYFQNEAQLDKSGLPSDRFFAERPEGSVSTLKIQRTQQEDSAVYLCASSSTQYRGPTDTQYFGPGTRLTVL.

The gene calls are TRBV29-1 and TRBJ2-5, with D possibly matching TRBD2 (5 bases). The germline gives CDR1 SQVTM, CDR2 ANQGSEA. The CDR3 spans 14 residues. V was cut by 4 bases and J by 6 bases, with 18 bases left in between. CDR3 amino acids: CSVGSLGAEQTQYF. CDR3 DNA: TGCAGCGTTGGTTCCCTCGGAGCGGAGCAGACCCAGTACTTC.

The chain has TRBV7-9 and TRBJ2-7; tentative D call: TRBD2 (5 bases). The germline CDR1 and CDR2 sequences are SEHNR and FQNEAQ (reference sequence). CDR3 length equals 13 residues. V gave up 5 bases and J gave up 0 bases, with 8 bases separating them. CDR3 DNA: TGTGCCAGCAGCCCGGGGAACTCCTACGAGCAGTACTTC. As protein: CASSPGNSYEQYF.

This chain connects TRBV7-2 to TRBJ1-1; D not resolved. Germline V gene sequence: CDR1 SGHTA, CDR2 FQGNSA. This CDR3 has 12 amino acids. V was clipped by 1 base and J by 6 bases, with 6 bases between them. The CDR3 DNA is TGTGCCAGCAGCTTAGGATCCCCTGAAGCTTTCTTT. Residues: CASSLGSPEAFF.

This clonotype came up many times. The chain carries TRBV7-9 and TRBJ2-7; D might be TRBD1 (6 bases). CDR1 and CDR2 from the germline V gene are SEHNR and FQNEAQ (reference sequence). This CDR3 has 13 amino acids. V was clipped by 5 bases and J by 3 bases, with 11 bases between them. In DNA, the CDR3 is TGTGCCAGCAGCGGCCAGGACAGCTACGAGCAGTACTTC. This codes for CASSGQDSYEQYF.

This clonotype was observed at least ten times. The rearrangement uses TRBV30 and TRBJ1-1; no clear D. This CDR3 has 11 residues. Trimming removed 4 bases from V and 6 bases from J, with 9 bases in between. Germline V CDR1 and CDR2: GTSNPN, SVGIG (reference sequence). CDR3 amino acids: CAWTYGPEAFF. The CDR3 DNA follows: TGTGCCTGGACCTACGGACCTGAAGCTTTCTTT.

This clonotype was detected a few times. Here the CDR3 DNA reads TGTGCCAGCAGCCAAGTGAGGGGGGTTCAAGAGACCCAGTACTTC. Protein sequence: CASSQVRGVQETQYF. The genes are TRBV4-2 and TRBJ2-5, with D perhaps being TRBD1 or TRBD2 (6 bases each). The CDR3 is 15 residues long. Trimming shortened V by 1 base and J by 2 bases, and 11 bases separated the two germline ends. Germline CDR1 reads LGHNA; CDR2 reads YNFKEQ.

Ten or more counts support this clonotype. V and J are TRBV7-9 and TRBJ1-1; the D gene is possibly TRBD1 (6 bases). Trimming stripped 4 bases from V and 5 bases from J, with 17 bases between. Germline V gene sequence: CDR1 SEHNR, CDR2 FQNEAQ (reference sequence). There are 15 residues in the CDR3. The CDR3 DNA reads TGTGCCAGCAGCTCACCTACAGGGTTAGGGACTGAAGCTTTCTTT. This translates into CASSSPTGLGTEAFF.

This clonotype was seen more than once but under ten times. This chain joins TRBV2 and TRBJ1-1; tentative D call: TRBD1 (5 bases). The V gene lost 7 bases and the J gene lost 1 base, with 19 bases spanning the gap. The CDR3 has 16 residues. Per germline, CDR1 SNHLY and CDR2 FYNNEI. The CDR3 spells CASTYTRTTANTEAFF. In DNA form, the CDR3 reads TGTGCCAGCACCTATACCCGGACAACCGCGAACACTGAAGCTTTCTTT.

This clonotype was observed at least ten times. CDR3: CASSLGGGGAHTGELFF. The CDR3 bases are TGTGCCAGCAGCTTAGGAGGCGGGGGGGCCCACACCGGGGAGCTGTTTTTT. This chain connects TRBV7-8 to TRBJ2-2; 9 bases map to TRBD2. CDR1 SGHVS and CDR2 FQNEAQ come from the germline V gene. After removal of 1 base from V and 3 bases from J, the junction contained 6 bases not matched to a gene. The CDR3 sequence is 17 residues long. The full variable domain, its missing parts supplied by reference TRBV7-8 and TRBJ2-2, is GAGVSQSPRYKVAKRGQDVALRCDPISGHVSLFWYQQALGQGPEFLTYFQNEAQLDKSGLPSDRFFAERPEGSVSTLKIQRTQQEDSAVYLCASSLGGGGAHTGELFFGEGSRLTVL.

This clonotype was observed a handful of times. The chain is built from TRBV30 and TRBJ1-1; D gene uncertain. This CDR3 spans 13 amino acids. Germline V gene lookup returns CDR1 GTSNPN and CDR2 SVGIG (reference sequence). With 0 bases removed from V and 4 bases from J, the gap between germline ends came to 9 bases. The CDR3 protein is CAWSVTTGTEAFF. CDR3 in DNA: TGTGCCTGGAGTGTCACTACCGGCACTGAAGCTTTCTTT.

This clonotype was found many times. The chain couples TRBV2 to TRBJ1-6; the D gene is possibly TRBD1 (5 bases). This CDR3 spans 16 amino acids. The V end was cut by 4 bases, the J end by 7 bases, with 17 bases between. Germline V gene sequence: CDR1 SNHLY, CDR2 FYNNEI. The CDR3 DNA reads TGTGCCAGCAGTGCCACGGCCCCGGGGGTAAATTCACCCCTCCACTTT. This sequence encodes CASSATAPGVNSPLHF.

The gene calls are TRBV20-1 and TRBJ2-1, with D possibly matching TRBD2 (5 bases). CDR3 length: 12 amino acids. CDR1 DFQATT and CDR2 SNEGSKA come from the germline V gene (reference sequence). Trimming removed 6 bases from V and 6 bases from J, with 12 bases in between. CDR3 loop: CSASRTLNEQFF. In DNA form, the CDR3 reads TGCAGTGCCAGCCGGACTCTCAATGAGCAGTTCTTC.

This clonotype was detected many times. The V call is TRBV7-6, the J call TRBJ1-2; 8 nucleotides match TRBD1. The CDR3 runs to 13 residues. Germline CDR1 SGHVS, CDR2 FNYEAQ. Trimming cost V 5 bases and J 6 bases; bases outside gene matches: 5. In DNA, the CDR3 is TGTGCCAGCAGCCGCGGACAGGGTGATGGCTACACCTTC. It is translated as CASSRGQGDGYTF.

This clonotype has at least ten counts. J is TRBJ2-5 and V is TRBV11-2; D ambiguous. This CDR3 region has 11 residues. V lost 3 bases, J lost 4 bases, and 3 bases lay in between. Germline V gene sequence: CDR1 SGHAT, CDR2 FQNNGV. Here the CDR3 reads CASSFAETQYF. CDR3 sequence (DNA): TGTGCCAGCAGCTTCGCAGAGACCCAGTACTTC.

Ten or more counts support this clonotype. This rearrangement joins TRBV6-5 to TRBJ2-6, with a weak D call TRBD1 (6 bases). The V end lost 2 bases, the J end lost 0 bases, and 14 bases lay between the germline ends. The CDR3 is 18 residues long. Germline CDR1 MNHEY, CDR2 SVGAGI. The CDR3 region is CASSYIRGPISGANVLTF. The CDR3 nucleotides are TGTGCCAGCAGTTACATCAGGGGCCCTATCTCTGGGGCCAACGTCCTGACTTTC.

This clonotype was seen repeatedly, ten times or more. The V call is TRBV5-1, the J call TRBJ2-5; 10 bases match TRBD2. This CDR3 region has 15 residues. From germline, CDR1 is SGHRS and CDR2 YFSETQ. After removal of 4 bases from V and 2 bases from J, the junction contained 5 bases not matched to a gene. CDR3 sequence reads: CASSPSAGGQETQYF. In DNA, the CDR3 is TGCGCCAGCAGCCCCTCAGCGGGGGGGCAAGAGACCCAGTACTTC. Combining the CDR3 with reference TRBV5-1 and TRBJ2-5 gives the whole variable domain KAGVTQTPRYLIKTRGQQVTLSCSPISGHRSVSWYQQTPGQGLQFLFEYFSETQRNKGNFPGRFSGRQFSNSRSEMNVSTLELGDSALYLCASSPSAGGQETQYFGPGTRLLVL.

This clonotype was seen more than once but under ten times. V and J are TRBV15 and TRBJ1-5; maybe TRBD1 (5 bases). V lost 0 bases to trimming and J lost 4 bases, with 10 bases between them. The CDR3 runs 15 residues. Germline V gene data show CDR1 as LNHNV and CDR2 as YYDKDF (reference sequence). The CDR3 sequence is CATSREGGWNQPQHF. CDR3 sequence (DNA): TGTGCCACCAGCAGAGAGGGGGGGTGGAATCAGCCCCAGCATTTT.

This clonotype appeared a few times. The chain carries TRBV20-1 and TRBJ2-1; D not resolved. The germline V gene encodes CDR1 DFQATT and CDR2 SNEGSKA (reference sequence). V gave up 8 bases and J gave up 9 bases, with 14 bases separating them. The CDR3 consists of 11 residues. The CDR3 DNA reads as TGCAGTACATATGGGGAATCTGAGCAGTTCTTC. Amino acids: CSTYGESEQFF.

Many counts were recorded for this clonotype. V usage is TRBV20-1 and J usage is TRBJ2-5; TRBD1 aligns across 8 bases. V shed 2 bases, J shed 1 base, and the junction held 0 bases outside the gene matches. Germline CDR1 reads DFQATT; CDR2 reads SNEGSKA (reference sequence). CDR3 length: 13 amino acids. Here the CDR3 reads CSARQGAQETQYF. CDR3 coding DNA: TGCAGTGCTAGACAGGGGGCCCAAGAGACCCAGTACTTC.

The V gene is TRBV21-1, the J gene TRBJ1-5; TRBD1 is the table's D call and was not checked against the DNA. TRBV21-1 corresponds to a pseudogene. This CDR3 has 17 amino acids. CDR3 region: CASSKVKGEMGNQPQHF. In nucleotides, the CDR3 is TGTGCCAGCAGCAAAGTGAAAGGGGAGATGGGCAATCAGCCCCAGCATTTT.

CDR3 sequence: CASTPSGPTGPQNNEQFF. CDR3 DNA sequence: TGTGCCAGCACCCCAAGTGGCCCCACCGGCCCCCAGAACAATGAGCAGTTCTTC. V is TRBV3-1 and J is TRBJ2-1; D is undetermined. CDR3 size: 18 residues. The V gene's germline CDR1 is LGHDT and CDR2 YNNKEL (reference sequence). The germline V and J ends were trimmed by 7 bases and 5 bases, with 27 bases remaining between them.

This clonotype was seen at least ten times. The chain combines TRBV27 with TRBJ2-3; D may be TRBD1 or TRBD2 (5 bases each). V was trimmed by 4 bases and J by 6 bases, leaving 14 bases between them. In germline, CDR1 is MNHEY, CDR2 SMNVEV (reference sequence). This CDR3 contains 14 residues. The CDR3 DNA reads as TGTGCCAGCAGTTATAGGGACGCGGAGGATACGCAGTATTTT. Amino acids: CASSYRDAEDTQYF.

The table lists this clonotype with a few counts. The chain joins TRBV20-1 to TRBJ2-7; TRBD1 matches 11 bases. Trimming at V came to 1 base and at J to 5 bases, leaving 7 bases not matched to a gene. The CDR3 runs to 15 residues. Germline CDR1 reads DFQATT; CDR2 reads SNEGSKA (reference sequence). CDR3 region: CSARGQWTGGDEQYF. The CDR3 DNA follows: TGCAGTGCTAGAGGCCAATGGACAGGGGGCGACGAGCAGTACTTC.

V gene TRBV10-3 combines with J gene TRBJ1-2; tentative D call: TRBD1 (5 bases). The CDR3 totals 13 residues. Trimming took 10 bases from V and 0 from J, leaving 12 bases between them. Germline CDR1 and CDR2: ENHRY and SYGVKD. The CDR3 coding sequence is TGTGCCACGGGCGGGGACCCTAACTATGGCTACACCTTC. It translates to CATGGDPNYGYTF.